This T cell receptor beta chain derives from a study of cytomegalovirus exposure and HLA in healthy donors. Study-wide findings and caveats: Within a later analysis, the majority of CMV-associated TCR beta chains appeared HLA-restricted. High sensitivity and specificity were reportedly achieved when the classifier diagnosed cytomegalovirus status.

The CDR3 contains 12 residues. Germline V gives CDR1 LGHNA, CDR2 YSLEER. V shed 0 bases and J shed 10 bases, with 6 bases lying between them. This clone was recorded a few times. Its target is unknown. Donors were nominally healthy when sampled, though unrecorded immune exposures were likely. Primers included in the PCR were 60 Vbeta and 13 Jbeta primers. Clones were sequenced by immunoSEQ multiplex PCR, and TCRdb holds only the in-frame ones, with some missing. The sample has some 100,000 clones, approximately 72% seen once. The specimen sequenced was PBMCs. The J gene is TRBJ1-4, the V gene TRBV4-3; D remains unclear. The TCR was taken from a female donor in good health and CMV-seropositive. The CDR3 reads CASSQDGGKLFF. The DNA for the CDR3 is TGCGCCAGCAGCCAAGATGGCGGAAAACTGTTTTTT.